This TCR beta chain was observed in a study of CD8 T cells in Susac syndrome. This clonotype was observed a single time. Random hexamers were used to reverse transcribe roughly 0.5 to 1 ug of RNA. TCRdb passed the immunoSEQ multiplex PCR reads through MiXCR, listing each CDR3 protein once. The sample consists of around 170,000 distinct CDR3 sequences, roughly 94% of them appearing once. Looked up from germline, CDR1 is MNHEY and CDR2 is SVGAGI. The CDR3 covers 15 residues. The V and J ends lost 7 bases and 4 bases, in that order; junction bases with no gene match: 12. Negative magnetic isolation gave CD8+ and CD4+ cells; FACS enriched CD8+ TEMRA.

This clonotype was sampled from a human donor with Susac syndrome. The source material was CD8+ T cells from PBMCs. V usage is TRBV6-5 and J usage is TRBJ1-2, with 7 bases that match TRBD1. CDR3 amino acids: CASTKSGGTVYGYTF. For the CDR3, the DNA is TGTGCCAGCACCAAATCAGGGGGGACTGTCTATGGCTACACCTTC.